This note documents a single T cell receptor beta chain sequence. The target antigen is unknown. Those patients who had chemo-refractory metastatic non-small-cell lung cancer were given focal radiation along with CTLA-4 blockade through ipilimumab. With V trimmed by 3 bases and J by 4 bases, 5 bases remained unmatched. Germline V lookup: CDR1 KGHSH, CDR2 LQKENI. The CDR3 consists of 15 residues. This sample was included in a study of radiotherapy plus CTLA-4 blockade in lung cancer. The wider study: Among patients, roughly 17% showed objective responses, and around 30% had disease control. Study-wide results and limits: Expansion in blood of tumor-derived TCR clones was seen after radiotherapy plus ipilimumab.

Produced via immunoSEQ multiplex PCR; TCRdb's table is partial and in-frame only. The sample lists over 80,000 clones, around nine tenths occurring once. The material sequenced was peripheral blood, taken from a patient treated with radiotherapy plus ipilimumab. This clonotype was obtained from a human donor with non-small cell lung cancer that progressed on radiotherapy plus ipilimumab. The chain uses TRBV18 and TRBJ1-5; 8 nucleotides agree with TRBD1. CDR3 sequence: CASSPQGAGNQPQHF. CDR3 nucleotide sequence: TGTGCCAGCTCACCTCAGGGGGCGGGTAATCAGCCCCAGCATTTT.